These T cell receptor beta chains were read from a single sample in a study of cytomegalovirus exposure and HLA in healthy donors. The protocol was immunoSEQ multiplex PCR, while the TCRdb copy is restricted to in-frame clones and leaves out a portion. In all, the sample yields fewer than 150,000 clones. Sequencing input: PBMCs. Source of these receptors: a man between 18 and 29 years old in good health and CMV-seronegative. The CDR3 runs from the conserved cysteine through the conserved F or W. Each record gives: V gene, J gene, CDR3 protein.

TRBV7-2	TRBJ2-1	CASSPGLAGPREQFF
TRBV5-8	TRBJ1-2	CASSPPGQSYGYTF
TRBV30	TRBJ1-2	CAWSEQRLNYGYTF
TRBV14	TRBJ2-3	CASSQEIGGRIGDTQYF
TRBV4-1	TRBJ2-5	CASSQDLAGGGETQYF
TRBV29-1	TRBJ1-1	CSVGPGTGNIEAFF
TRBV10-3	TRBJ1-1	CASSPGQAWGLGYTEAFF
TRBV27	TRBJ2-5	CASSLLGLAGGETQYF
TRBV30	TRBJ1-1	CAWRPPGTVNTEAFF
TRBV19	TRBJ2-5	CASSIDLGVQETQYF
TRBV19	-	CASSIGRASYEQYF
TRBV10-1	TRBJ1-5	CASSESGSNQPQHF
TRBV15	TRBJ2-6	CATSRGERGRGSGANVLTF
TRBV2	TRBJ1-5	CASSGAGDDVQPYSNQPQHF
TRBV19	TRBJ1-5	CASSMQPLGHQPQHF
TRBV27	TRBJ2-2	CASSFSSGGGELFF
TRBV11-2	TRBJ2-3	CASSPIRGTSTDTQYF
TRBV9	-	CASSVSGRTYEQYF
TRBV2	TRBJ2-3	CASSGVSLTDTQYF
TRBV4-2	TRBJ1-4	CASSEGAGNGEKLFF
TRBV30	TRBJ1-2	CAWRKWGQGNYGYTF
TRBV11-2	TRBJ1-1	CASRPSRGWETEAFF
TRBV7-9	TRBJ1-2	CASSPDRPGSTF
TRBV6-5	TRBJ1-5	CASKRGRGNQPQHF
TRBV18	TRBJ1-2	CASSNRTGDGYTF
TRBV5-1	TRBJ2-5	CASSLGTASRQETQYF
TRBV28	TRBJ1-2	CASSPGDRDNYGYTF
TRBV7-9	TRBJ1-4	CASSSNTNRGGSTNEKLFF
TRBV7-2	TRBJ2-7	CASSPGLLSYEQYF
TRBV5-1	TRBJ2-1	CASSLYEREKGEQFF
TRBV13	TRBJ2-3	CASSWQLMDTDTQYF
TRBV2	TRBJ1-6	CASSTLEDSPLHF
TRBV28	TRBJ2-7	CASRPTGTGSYEQYF
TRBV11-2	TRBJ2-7	CASSLTGDGEQYF
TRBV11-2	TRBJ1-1	CASSPVGLMNTEAFF
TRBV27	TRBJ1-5	CASSFSRVQPQHF
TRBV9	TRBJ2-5	CASSVGTATRERGQETQYF
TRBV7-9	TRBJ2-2	CASSLAPSGGWELFF
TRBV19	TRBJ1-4	CASIKGGGGNEKLFF
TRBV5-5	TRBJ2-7	CASSFLGSPYEQYF
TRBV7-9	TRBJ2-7	CASSFGTDYEQYF
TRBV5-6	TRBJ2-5	CASSLAGGPLETQYF
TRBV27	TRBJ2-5	CASSSAGSSRVGTQYF
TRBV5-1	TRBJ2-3	CASSLDGAGSTDTQYF